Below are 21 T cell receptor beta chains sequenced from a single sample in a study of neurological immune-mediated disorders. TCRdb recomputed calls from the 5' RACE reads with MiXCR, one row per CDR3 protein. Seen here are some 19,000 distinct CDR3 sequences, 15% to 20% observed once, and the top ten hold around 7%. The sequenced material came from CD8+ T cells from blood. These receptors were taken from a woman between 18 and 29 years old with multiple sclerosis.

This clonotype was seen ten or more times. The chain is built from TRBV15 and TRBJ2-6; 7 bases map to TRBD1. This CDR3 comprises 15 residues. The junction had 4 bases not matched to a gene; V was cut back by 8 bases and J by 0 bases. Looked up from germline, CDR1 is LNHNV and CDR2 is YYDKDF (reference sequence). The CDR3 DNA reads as TGTGCCACCGAACAGGGGTCCTCTGGGGCCAACGTCCTGACTTTC. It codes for CATEQGSSGANVLTF.

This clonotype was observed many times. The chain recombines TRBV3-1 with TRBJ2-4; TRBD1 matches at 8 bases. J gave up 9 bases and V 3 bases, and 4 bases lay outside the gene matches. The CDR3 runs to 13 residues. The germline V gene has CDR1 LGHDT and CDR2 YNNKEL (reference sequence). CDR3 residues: CASSHGTGGIQYF. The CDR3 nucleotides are TGTGCCAGCAGCCACGGGACAGGCGGCATTCAGTACTTC.

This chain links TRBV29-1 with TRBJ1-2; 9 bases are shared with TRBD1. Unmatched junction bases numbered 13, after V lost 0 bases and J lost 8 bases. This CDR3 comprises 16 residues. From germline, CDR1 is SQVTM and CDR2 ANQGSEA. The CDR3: CSVEDREPGTGKGYTF. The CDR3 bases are TGCAGCGTTGAAGATCGGGAGCCAGGGACAGGGAAAGGCTACACCTTC.

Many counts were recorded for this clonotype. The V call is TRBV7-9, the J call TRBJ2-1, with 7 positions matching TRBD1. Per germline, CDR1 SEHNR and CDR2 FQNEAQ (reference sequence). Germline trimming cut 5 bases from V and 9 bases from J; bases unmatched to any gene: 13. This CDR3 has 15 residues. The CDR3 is CASSPRRQGWGEQFF. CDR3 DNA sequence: TGTGCCAGCAGCCCCAGGAGACAGGGATGGGGTGAGCAGTTCTTC. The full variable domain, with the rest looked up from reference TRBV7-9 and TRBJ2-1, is DTGVSQNPRHKITKRGQNVTFRCDPISEHNRLYWYRQTLGQGPEFLTYFQNEAQLEKSRLLSDRFSAERPKGSFSTLEIQRTEQGDSAMYLCASSPRRQGWGEQFFGPGTRLTVL.

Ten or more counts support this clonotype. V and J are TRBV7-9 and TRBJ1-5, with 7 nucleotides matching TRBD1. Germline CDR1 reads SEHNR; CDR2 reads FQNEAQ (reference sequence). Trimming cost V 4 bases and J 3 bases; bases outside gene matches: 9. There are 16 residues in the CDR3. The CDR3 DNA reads TGTGCCAGCAGCTCCCACTCGGACAGGTCCAATCAGCCCCAGCATTTT. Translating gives CASSSHSDRSNQPQHF.

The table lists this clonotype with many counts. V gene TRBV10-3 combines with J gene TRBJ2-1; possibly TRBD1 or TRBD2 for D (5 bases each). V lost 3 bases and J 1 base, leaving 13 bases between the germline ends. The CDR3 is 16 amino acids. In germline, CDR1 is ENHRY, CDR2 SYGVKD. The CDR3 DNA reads TGTGCCATCAGTGATTCCGGGACCCGTTCCTACAATGAGCAGTTCTTC. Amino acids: CAISDSGTRSYNEQFF.

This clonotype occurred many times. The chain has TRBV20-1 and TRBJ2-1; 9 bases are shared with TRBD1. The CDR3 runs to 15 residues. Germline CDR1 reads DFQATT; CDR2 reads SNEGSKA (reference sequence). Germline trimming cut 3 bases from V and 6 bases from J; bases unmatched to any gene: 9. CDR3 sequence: CSASEPGQGANEQFF. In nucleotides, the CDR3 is TGCAGTGCTAGCGAACCGGGACAGGGAGCCAATGAGCAGTTCTTC.

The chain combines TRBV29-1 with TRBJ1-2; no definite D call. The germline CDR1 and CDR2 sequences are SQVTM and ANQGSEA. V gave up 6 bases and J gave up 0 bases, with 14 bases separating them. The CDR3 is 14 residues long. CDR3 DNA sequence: TGCAGCGTCGCACCTCTGTTAGCTAACTATGGCTACACCTTC. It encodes CSVAPLLANYGYTF.

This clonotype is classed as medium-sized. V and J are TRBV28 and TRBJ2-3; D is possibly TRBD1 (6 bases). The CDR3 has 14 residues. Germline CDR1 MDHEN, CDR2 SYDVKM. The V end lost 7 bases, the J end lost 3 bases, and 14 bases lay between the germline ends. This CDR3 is CASTQGMVTDTQYF. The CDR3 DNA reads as TGTGCCAGCACCCAGGGGATGGTGACAGATACGCAGTATTTT. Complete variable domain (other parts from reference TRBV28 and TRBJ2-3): DVKVTQSSRYLVKRTGEKVFLECVQDMDHENMFWYRQDPGLGLRLIYFSYDVKMKEKGDIPEGYSVSREKKERFSLILESASTNQTSMYLCASTQGMVTDTQYFGPGTRLTVL.

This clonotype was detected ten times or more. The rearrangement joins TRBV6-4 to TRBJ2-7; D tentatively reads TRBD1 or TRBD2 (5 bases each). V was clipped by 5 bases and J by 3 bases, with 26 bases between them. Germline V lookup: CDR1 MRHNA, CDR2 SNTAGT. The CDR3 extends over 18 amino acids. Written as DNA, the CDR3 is TGTGCCAGCAGTCCTCGGGACCGACAGTCACTCTTATTCTACGAGCAGTACTTC. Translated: CASSPRDRQSLLFYEQYF.

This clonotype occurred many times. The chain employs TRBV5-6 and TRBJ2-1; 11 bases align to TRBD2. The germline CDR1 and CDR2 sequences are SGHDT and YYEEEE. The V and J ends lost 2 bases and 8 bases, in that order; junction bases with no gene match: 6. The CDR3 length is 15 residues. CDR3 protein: CASSFSGRASDEQFF. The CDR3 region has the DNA TGTGCCAGCAGCTTTAGCGGGAGGGCCAGTGATGAGCAGTTCTTC.

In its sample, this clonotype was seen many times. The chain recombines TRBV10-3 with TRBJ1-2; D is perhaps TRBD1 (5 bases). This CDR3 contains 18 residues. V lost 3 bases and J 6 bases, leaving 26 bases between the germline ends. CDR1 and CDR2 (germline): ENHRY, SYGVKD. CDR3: CAISEPVAWAGARHGYTF. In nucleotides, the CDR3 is TGTGCCATCAGTGAACCCGTGGCTTGGGCCGGGGCCCGGCATGGCTACACCTTC.

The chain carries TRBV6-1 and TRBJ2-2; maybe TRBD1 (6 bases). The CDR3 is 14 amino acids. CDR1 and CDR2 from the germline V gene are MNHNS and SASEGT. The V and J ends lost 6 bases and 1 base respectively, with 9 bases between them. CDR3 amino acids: CASRLDRNTGELFF. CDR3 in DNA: TGTGCCAGCAGGTTGGACAGGAACACCGGGGAGCTGTTTTTT.

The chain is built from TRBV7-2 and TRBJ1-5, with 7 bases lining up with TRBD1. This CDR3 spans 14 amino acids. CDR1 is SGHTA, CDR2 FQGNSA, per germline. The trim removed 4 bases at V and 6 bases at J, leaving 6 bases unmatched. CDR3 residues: CASSSRQGGQPQHF. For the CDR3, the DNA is TGTGCCAGCAGCTCTAGACAGGGAGGTCAGCCCCAGCATTTT.

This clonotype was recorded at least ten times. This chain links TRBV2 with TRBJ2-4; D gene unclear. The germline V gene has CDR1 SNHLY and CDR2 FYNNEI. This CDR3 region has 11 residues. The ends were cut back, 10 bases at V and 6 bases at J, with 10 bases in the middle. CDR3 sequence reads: CATRTGNIQYF. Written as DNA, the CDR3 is TGTGCCACCAGGACGGGAAACATTCAGTACTTC.

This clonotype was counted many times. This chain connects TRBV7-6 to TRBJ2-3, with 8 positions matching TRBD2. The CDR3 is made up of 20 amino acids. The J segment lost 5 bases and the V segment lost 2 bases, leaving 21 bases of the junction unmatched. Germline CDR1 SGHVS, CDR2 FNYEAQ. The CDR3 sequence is CASSLLPPSRYREGQDTQYF. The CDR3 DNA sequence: TGTGCCAGCAGCTTATTACCGCCCAGCCGGTACCGGGAGGGCCAAGATACGCAGTATTTT.

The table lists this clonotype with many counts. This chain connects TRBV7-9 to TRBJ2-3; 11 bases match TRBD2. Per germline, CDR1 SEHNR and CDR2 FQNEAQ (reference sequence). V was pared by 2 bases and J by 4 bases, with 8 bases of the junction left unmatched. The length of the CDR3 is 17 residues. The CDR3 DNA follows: TGTGCCAGCAGCTTAACCGGGAGTAGCGGGGGGGCAGATACGCAGTATTTT. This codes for CASSLTGSSGGADTQYF.

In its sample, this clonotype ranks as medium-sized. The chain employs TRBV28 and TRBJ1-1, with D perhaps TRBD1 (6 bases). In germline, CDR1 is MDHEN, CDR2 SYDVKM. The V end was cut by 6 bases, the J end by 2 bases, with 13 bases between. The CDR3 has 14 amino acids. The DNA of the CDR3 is TGTGCCAGCAGGATAAGGACAGCAAACACTGAAGCTTTCTTT. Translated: CASRIRTANTEAFF.

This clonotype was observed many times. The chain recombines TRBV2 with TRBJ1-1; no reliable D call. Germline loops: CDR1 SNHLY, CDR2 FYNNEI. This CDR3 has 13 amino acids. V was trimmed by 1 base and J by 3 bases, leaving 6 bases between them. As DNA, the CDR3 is TGTGCCAGCAGTGAAGTGGTCTACACTGAAGCTTTCTTT. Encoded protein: CASSEVVYTEAFF.

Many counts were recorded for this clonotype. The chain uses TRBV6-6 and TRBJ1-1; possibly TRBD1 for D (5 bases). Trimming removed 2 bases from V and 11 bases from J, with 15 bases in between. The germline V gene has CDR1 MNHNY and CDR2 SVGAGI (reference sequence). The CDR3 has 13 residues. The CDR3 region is CASSYSRVADAFF. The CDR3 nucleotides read TGTGCCAGCAGTTACAGCAGGGTTGCGGACGCTTTCTTT.

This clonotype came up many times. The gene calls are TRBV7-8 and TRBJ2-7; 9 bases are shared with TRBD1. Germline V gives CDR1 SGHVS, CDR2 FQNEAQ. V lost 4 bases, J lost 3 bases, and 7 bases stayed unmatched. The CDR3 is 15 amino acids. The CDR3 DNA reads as TGTGCCAGCAGCTCCCGGGACAGGGCGATCTACGAGCAGTACGTC. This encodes CASSSRDRAIYEQYV.